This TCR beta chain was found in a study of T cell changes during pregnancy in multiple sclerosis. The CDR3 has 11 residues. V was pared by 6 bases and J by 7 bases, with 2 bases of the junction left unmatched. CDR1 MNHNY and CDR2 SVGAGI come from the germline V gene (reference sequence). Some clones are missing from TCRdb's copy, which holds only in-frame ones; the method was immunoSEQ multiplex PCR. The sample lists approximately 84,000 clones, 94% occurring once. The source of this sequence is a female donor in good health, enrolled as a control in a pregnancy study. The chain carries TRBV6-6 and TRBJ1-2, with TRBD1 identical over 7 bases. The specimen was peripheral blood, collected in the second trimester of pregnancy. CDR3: CASSRQGGYTF. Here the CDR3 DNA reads TGTGCCAGCAGCAGACAGGGTGGCTACACCTTC.